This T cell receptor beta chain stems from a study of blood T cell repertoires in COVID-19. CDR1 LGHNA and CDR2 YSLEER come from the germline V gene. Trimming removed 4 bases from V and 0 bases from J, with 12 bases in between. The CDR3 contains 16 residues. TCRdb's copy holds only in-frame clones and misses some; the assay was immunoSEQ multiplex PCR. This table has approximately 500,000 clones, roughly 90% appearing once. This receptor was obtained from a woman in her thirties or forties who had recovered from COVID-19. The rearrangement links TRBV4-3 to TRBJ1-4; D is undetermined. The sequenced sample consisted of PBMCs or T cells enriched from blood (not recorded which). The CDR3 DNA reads TGCGCCAGCAGCCTATCCCTTGCGGCAACTAATGAAAAACTGTTTTTT. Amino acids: CASSLSLAATNEKLFF.